This T cell receptor beta chain was recorded in a study of blood T cell repertoires in COVID-19. The method was immunoSEQ multiplex PCR; TCRdb's version includes in-frame clones alone and lacks a portion of them. The sample has some 71,000 clones; nearly 90% are singletons. CDR3 length: 15 residues. Per the germline V gene, CDR1 is SGHVS and CDR2 is FQNEAQ. The ends lost 5 bases at V and 8 bases at J; junction bases unmatched: 10. The source of this sequence is a man between 50 and 59 years old with acute or convalescent COVID-19. Sequences were obtained from peripheral blood. V is TRBV7-8 and J is TRBJ1-4, with TRBD1 matching 8 bases. This CDR3 is CASSPRQGRDEKLFF. Here the CDR3 DNA reads TGTGCCAGCAGCCCTAGACAGGGGAGGGACGAAAAACTGTTTTTT.